This TCR beta chain was retrieved from a study of regulatory T cells in long-lasting Graves disease. Per the germline V gene, CDR1 is SNHLY and CDR2 is FYNNEI. Losses at the gene ends were 6 bases for V and 4 bases for J; bases not matched to a gene: 4. This CDR3 spans 13 amino acids. Through Arm-PCR of CDR3 regions and iRepertoire HTBI primers, TCR beta libraries were built. Methods used by the authors: Identification of gene segments yielded more than 60 TRBV and about 14 TRBJ across samples. In TCRdb, the multiplex PCR reads were re-called with MiXCR into one record per CDR3 protein. These V and J calls are TCRdb output, not the study's own analysis. This table holds 700,000 or so distinct CDR3 sequences, 30% found once. This clonotype has at least ten counts. Time point of the sample: persistent/refractory GD, antithyroid drugs over 5 years with positive TRAb. PBMC-derived RNA was used for the TCR library.

V usage is TRBV2 and J usage is TRBJ1-2, with TRBD1 identical over 8 bases. This sample comprised peripheral blood mononuclear cells (PBMCs), obtained when the disease was refractory, from a patient treated with antithyroid drugs. The clonotype originates from a female donor with Graves disease. The CDR3 here is CASRMTGVYGYTF. CDR3 DNA sequence: TGTGCCAGCAGAATGACAGGGGTCTATGGCTACACCTTC.